This TCR beta chain was found in a study of T cell responses to AZD1222 COVID-19 vaccine. Sequenced by immunoSEQ multiplex PCR; TCRdb stores in-frame clones only, minus some. The table has 120,000 to 150,000 clones, around 93% seen once. This clonotype was obtained from an adult in good health. Sequenced material: peripheral blood, taken on day 0 of AZD1222 vaccination.

This CDR3 reads CASSQDAYNEQFF. CDR3 nucleotide sequence: TGTGCCAGCAGCCAAGACGCCTACAATGAGCAGTTCTTC. The rearrangement links TRBV4-2 to TRBJ2-1; D not certain. V was clipped by 0 bases and J by 2 bases, with 2 bases between them. Germline CDR1 LGHNA, CDR2 YNFKEQ. The CDR3 extends over 13 amino acids.